The rows below give T cell receptor beta chains drawn from one sample of a study of blood T cell repertoires in COVID-19. Only in-frame clones appear in the TCRdb table, and some are missing; sequencing was by immunoSEQ multiplex PCR. The data contain roughly 320,000 clones, more than 75% of them singletons. Specimen: peripheral blood. The receptor source for this set is a man between 65 and 80 years old with acute or convalescent COVID-19. Each CDR3 is given with its conserved first and last residue. The D gene is left open where the match is weak. Expanded clones get a size class; other rows say once, few or many, or leave the size out.

v_gene	j_gene	abundance	d_gene	CDR3aa	CDR3nt
TRBV7-2	TRBJ2-2	.	TRBD2	CASRRGGPNTGELFF	TGTGCCAGCAGGCGCGGGGGGCCGAACACCGGGGAGCTGTTTTTT
TRBV27	TRBJ2-7	.	TRBD2	CASSRLAGYEQYF	TGTGCCAGCTCCCGACTAGCGGGGTACGAGCAGTACTTC
TRBV11-1	TRBJ1-3	.	.	CASSFSTVHSGNTIYF	TGTGCCAGCAGTTTCAGTACAGTACACTCTGGAAACACCATATATTTT
TRBV5-1	TRBJ1-1	.	TRBD1	CASSLRTGGIGLSTEAFF	TGCGCCAGCAGCCTTAGGACAGGGGGCATCGGGTTGAGCACTGAAGCTTTCTTT
TRBV5-6	TRBJ2-7	.	.	CASRRGQFGEQYF	TGTGCCAGCAGACGAGGGCAGTTTGGCGAGCAGTACTTC
TRBV5-4	TRBJ1-4	.	.	CASSSDRQALFF	TGTGCCAGCAGCTCCGATCGACAGGCACTGTTTTTT
TRBV5-1	TRBJ2-5	few	.	CASSKATGLQETQYF	TGCGCCAGCAGCAAAGCGACAGGACTCCAAGAGACCCAGTACTTC
TRBV6-2/TRBV6-3	TRBJ2-5	.	.	CASSYSGQETQYF	TGTGCCAGCAGTTACTCCGGGCAAGAGACCCAGTACTTC
TRBV5-1	TRBJ1-1	.	.	CASSLAGGLNTEAFF	TGCGCCAGCAGCTTGGCCGGTGGTTTGAACACTGAAGCTTTCTTT
TRBV9	TRBJ1-3	once	TRBD1	CASSPRGDSSGNTIYF	TGTGCCAGCAGCCCCCGAGGGGACAGCTCTGGAAACACCATATATTTT
TRBV28	TRBJ1-5	.	TRBD1	CASSWNYRGDQPQHF	TGTGCCAGCAGTTGGAACTACAGGGGTGATCAGCCCCAGCATTTT
TRBV29-1	TRBJ2-7	many	.	CSVEERETYEQYF	TGCAGCGTTGAAGAACGGGAAACCTACGAGCAGTACTTC
TRBV13	TRBJ2-1	.	.	CASSRAGDEQFF	TGTGCCAGCAGCCGTGCCGGGGATGAGCAGTTCTTC
TRBV9	TRBJ1-5	once	TRBD1	CASTKDREDQPQHF	TGTGCCAGCACCAAAGACAGGGAAGATCAGCCCCAGCATTTT
TRBV19	TRBJ2-1	.	TRBD2	CASRPTSGMNEQFF	TGTGCCAGTAGACCAACTAGCGGGATGAATGAGCAGTTCTTC
TRBV19	TRBJ1-5	.	.	CASSSGPNQPQHF	TGTGCCAGTAGTTCAGGGCCCAATCAGCCCCAGCATTTT
TRBV21-1	TRBJ2-7	.	.	CASSKVGEFGEQYF	TGTGCCAGCAGCAAGGTGGGAGAGTTTGGCGAGCAGTACTTC
TRBV24-1	TRBJ2-1	.	.	CATSDRRGLKDNEQFF	TGTGCCACCAGTGATCGAAGGGGCCTGAAGGACAATGAGCAGTTCTTC
TRBV9	TRBJ2-5	.	.	CASSVGPSGGETQYF	TGTGCCAGCAGCGTAGGGCCGAGTGGGGGGGAGACCCAGTACTTC
TRBV19	TRBJ2-7	.	.	CASSIVAGAGYEQYF	TGTGCCAGTAGTATAGTCGCGGGGGCGGGCTACGAGCAGTACTTC
TRBV12-3/TRBV12-4	TRBJ1-1	.	.	CASSLRENTEAFF	TGTGCCAGCAGTTTAAGAGAAAACACTGAAGCTTTCTTT
TRBV28	TRBJ2-3	.	.	CASSLRGTDTQYF	TGTGCCAGCAGTTTAAGGGGGACAGATACGCAGTATTTT
TRBV6-5	TRBJ2-2	.	.	CASSSLAAPAGELFF	TGTGCCAGCAGTTCCTTAGCGGCTCCTGCCGGGGAGCTGTTTTTT
TRBV11-3	TRBJ2-1	.	TRBD2	CASSRGLAGAEQFF	TGTGCCAGCAGCCGGGGACTAGCGGGAGCCGAGCAGTTCTTC
TRBV7-9	TRBJ2-3	.	TRBD2	CASSSGLATDTQYF	TGTGCCAGCAGCTCGGGACTAGCCACAGATACGCAGTATTTT
TRBV4-2	TRBJ1-4	.	TRBD1	CASSQEVRDRPNEKLFF	TGTGCCAGCAGCCAAGAAGTGCGGGACAGGCCTAATGAAAAACTGTTTTTT
TRBV4-2	TRBJ1-3	few	.	CASSQDWQAISGNTIYF	TGTGCCAGCAGCCAAGATTGGCAGGCCATCTCTGGAAACACCATATATTTT
TRBV9	TRBJ2-6	.	.	CASSVAGGAGANVLTF	TGTGCCAGCAGCGTAGCTGGAGGGGCTGGGGCCAACGTCCTGACTTTC
TRBV6-5	TRBJ1-2	.	.	CASSTLQGNYGYTF	TGTGCCAGCAGTACCTTACAGGGAAACTATGGCTACACCTTC
TRBV7-2	TRBJ2-7	.	TRBD2	CASSLGKTSGSTYEQYF	TGTGCCAGCAGCTTAGGGAAGACTAGCGGGTCAACCTACGAGCAGTACTTC
TRBV4-2	TRBJ1-1	.	.	CASSQREATEAFF	TGTGCCAGCAGCCAACGGGAGGCCACTGAAGCTTTCTTT